The present entry profiles one TCR beta chain with its context. The antigen remains unidentified. This entry comes from a study of T cells in localized non-small cell lung cancer. Study outcomes and limitations: In uninvolved adjacent lung, T cell clonality reached its highest value, exceeding tumor.

Germline V gives CDR1 LNHDA, CDR2 SQIVND (reference sequence). The CDR3 has 15 amino acids. V lost 3 bases to trimming and J lost 0 bases, with 9 bases between them. Clones were read by immunoSEQ multiplex PCR, and TCRdb kept only the in-frame ones, dropping some. The profile covers 29,000 or so clones, with more than 75% appearing a single time and under 15% taken by the ten largest. The sequence came from a female donor at least 60 years old with stage III squamous cell lung carcinoma. This chain uses TRBV19 with TRBJ1-5; unclear D gene. Sequencing was performed on peripheral blood, taken before any cancer treatment. The CDR3 is CASSMAGYSNQPQHF. The CDR3 region has the DNA TGTGCCAGTAGTATGGCGGGGTATAGCAATCAGCCCCAGCATTTT.